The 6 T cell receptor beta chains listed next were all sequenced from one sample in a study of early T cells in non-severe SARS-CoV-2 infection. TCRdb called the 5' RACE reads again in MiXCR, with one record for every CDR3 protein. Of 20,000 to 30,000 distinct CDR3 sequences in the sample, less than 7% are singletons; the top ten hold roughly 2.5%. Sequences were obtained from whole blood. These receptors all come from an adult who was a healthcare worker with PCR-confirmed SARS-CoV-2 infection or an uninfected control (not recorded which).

The CDR3 is CASSRTPSVVEQYF. CDR3 coding DNA: TGTGCCAGCAGCCGTACTCCCTCTGTTGTCGAGCAGTACTTC. The J gene is TRBJ2-7, the V gene TRBV7-8; no firm D call. Trimming left V 5 bases short and J 6 bases short, with 17 bases between. CDR1 is SGHVS, CDR2 FQNEAQ, per germline. CDR3 length: 14 amino acids.

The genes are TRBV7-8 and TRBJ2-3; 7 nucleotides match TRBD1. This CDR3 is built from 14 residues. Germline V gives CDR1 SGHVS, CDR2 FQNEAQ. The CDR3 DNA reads TGTGCTTGGACCAGAGGGGGCTGGGCAGATACGCAGTATTTT. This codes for CAWTRGGWADTQYF. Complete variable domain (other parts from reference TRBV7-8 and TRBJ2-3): GAGVSQSPRYKVAKRGQDVALRCDPISGHVSLFWYQQALGQGPEFLTYFQNEAQLDKSGLPSDRFFAERPEGSVSTLKIQRTQQEDSAVYLCAWTRGGWADTQYFGPGTRLTVL.

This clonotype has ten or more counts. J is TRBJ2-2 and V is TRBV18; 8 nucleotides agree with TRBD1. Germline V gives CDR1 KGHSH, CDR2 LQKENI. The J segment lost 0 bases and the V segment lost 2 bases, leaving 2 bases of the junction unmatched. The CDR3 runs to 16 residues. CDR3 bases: TGTGCCAGCTCACCATTGACAGGGGCGAACACCGGGGAGCTGTTTTTT. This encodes CASSPLTGANTGELFF.

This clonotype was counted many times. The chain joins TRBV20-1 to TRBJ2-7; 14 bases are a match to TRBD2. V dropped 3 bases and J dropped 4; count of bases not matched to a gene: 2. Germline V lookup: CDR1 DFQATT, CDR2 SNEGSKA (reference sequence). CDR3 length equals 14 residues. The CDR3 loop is CSARGLAGEYEQYF. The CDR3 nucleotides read TGCAGTGCTAGGGGACTAGCGGGGGAGTACGAGCAGTACTTC.

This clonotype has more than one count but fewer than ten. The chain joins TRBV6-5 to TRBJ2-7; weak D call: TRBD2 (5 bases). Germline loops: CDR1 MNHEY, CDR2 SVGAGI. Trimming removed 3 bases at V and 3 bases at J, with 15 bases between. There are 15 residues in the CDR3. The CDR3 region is CASSYSPTGNYEQYF. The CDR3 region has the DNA TGTGCCAGCAGTTATTCCCCCACGGGAAACTACGAGCAGTACTTC.

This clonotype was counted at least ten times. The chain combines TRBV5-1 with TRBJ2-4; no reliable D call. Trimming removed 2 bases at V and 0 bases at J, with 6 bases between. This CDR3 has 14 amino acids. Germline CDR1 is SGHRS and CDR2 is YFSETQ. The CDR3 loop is CASSLTLAKNIQYF. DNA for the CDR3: TGCGCCAGCAGCTTAACTCTAGCCAAAAACATTCAGTACTTC.